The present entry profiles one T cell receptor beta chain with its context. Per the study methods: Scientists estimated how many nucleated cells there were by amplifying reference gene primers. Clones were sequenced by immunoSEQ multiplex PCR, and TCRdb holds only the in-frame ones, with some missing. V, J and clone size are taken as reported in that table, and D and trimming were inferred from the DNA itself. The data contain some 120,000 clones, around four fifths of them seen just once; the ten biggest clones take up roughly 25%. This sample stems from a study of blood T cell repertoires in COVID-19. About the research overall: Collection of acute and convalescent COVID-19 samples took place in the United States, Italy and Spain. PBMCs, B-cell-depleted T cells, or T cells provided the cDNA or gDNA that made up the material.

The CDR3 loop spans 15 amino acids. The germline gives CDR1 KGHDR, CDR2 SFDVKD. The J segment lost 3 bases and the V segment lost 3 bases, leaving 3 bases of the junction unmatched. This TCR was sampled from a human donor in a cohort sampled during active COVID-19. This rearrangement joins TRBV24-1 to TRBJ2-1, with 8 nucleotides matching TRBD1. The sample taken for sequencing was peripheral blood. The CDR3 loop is CATSDRTGNYNEQFF. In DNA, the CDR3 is TGTGCCACCAGTGATCGGACAGGGAACTACAATGAGCAGTTCTTC.